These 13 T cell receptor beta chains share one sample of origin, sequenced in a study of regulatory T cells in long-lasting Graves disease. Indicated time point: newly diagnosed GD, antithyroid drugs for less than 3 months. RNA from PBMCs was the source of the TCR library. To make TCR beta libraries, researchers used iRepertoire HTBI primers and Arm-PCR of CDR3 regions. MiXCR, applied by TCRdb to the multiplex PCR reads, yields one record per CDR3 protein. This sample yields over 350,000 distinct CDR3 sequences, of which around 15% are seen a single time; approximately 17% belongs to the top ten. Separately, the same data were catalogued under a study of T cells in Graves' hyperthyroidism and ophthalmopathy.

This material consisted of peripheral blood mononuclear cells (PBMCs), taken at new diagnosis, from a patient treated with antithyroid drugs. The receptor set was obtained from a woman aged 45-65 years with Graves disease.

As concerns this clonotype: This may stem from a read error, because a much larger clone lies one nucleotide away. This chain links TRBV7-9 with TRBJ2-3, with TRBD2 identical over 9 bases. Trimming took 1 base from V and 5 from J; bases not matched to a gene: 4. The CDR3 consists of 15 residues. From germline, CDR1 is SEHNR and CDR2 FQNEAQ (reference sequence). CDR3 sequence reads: CASSLVAGDRDTQYF. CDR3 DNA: TGTGCCAGCAGCTTAGTAGCGGGAGATCGAGATACGCAGTATTTT.

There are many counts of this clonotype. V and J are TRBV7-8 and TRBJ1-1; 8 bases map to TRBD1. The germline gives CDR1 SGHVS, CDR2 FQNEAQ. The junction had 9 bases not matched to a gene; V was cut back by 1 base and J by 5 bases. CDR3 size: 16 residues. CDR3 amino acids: CASSLVPRTGRTEAFF. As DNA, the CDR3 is TGTGCCAGCAGCTTAGTGCCACGGACAGGGCGAACTGAAGCTTTCTTT.

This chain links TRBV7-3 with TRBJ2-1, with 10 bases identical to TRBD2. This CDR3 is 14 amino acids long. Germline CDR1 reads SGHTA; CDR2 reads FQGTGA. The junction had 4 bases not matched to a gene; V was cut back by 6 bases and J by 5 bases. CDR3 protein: CASSLAGEHNEQFF. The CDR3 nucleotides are TGTGCCAGCAGTCTAGCGGGAGAACACAATGAGCAGTTCTTC.

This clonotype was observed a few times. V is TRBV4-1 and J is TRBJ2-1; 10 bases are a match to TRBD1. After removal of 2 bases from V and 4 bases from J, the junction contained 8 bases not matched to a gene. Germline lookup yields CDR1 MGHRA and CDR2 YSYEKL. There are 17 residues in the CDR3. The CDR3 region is CASSQPPGTGAYNEQFF. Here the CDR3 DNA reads TGCGCCAGCAGCCAACCGCCCGGGACAGGGGCGTACAATGAGCAGTTCTTC.

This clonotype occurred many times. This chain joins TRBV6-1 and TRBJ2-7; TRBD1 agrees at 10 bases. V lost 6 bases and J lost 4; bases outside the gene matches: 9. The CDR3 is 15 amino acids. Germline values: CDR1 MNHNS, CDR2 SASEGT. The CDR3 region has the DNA TGTGCCAGCAGAACGGGACAGGGGCGAAGATACGAGCAGTACTTC. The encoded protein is CASRTGQGRRYEQYF.

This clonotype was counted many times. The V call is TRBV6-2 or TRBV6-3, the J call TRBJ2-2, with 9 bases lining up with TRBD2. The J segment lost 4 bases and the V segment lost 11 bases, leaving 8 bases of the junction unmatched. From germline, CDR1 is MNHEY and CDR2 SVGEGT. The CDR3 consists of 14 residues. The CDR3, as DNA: TGTGCCGTCGCAGTGCGGGAGGGCACCGGGGAGCTGTTTTTT. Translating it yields CAVAVREGTGELFF.

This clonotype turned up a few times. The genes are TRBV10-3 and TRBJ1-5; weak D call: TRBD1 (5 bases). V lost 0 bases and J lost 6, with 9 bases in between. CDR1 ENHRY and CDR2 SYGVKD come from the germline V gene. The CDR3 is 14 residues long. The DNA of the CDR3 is TGTGCCATCAGTGAGTCCCGGGGGTCTCAGCCCCAGCATTTT. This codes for CAISESRGSQPQHF.

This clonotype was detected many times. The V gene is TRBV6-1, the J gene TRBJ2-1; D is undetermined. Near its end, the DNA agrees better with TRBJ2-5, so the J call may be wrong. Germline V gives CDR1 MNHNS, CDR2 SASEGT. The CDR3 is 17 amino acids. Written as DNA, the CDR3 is TGTGCCAGCAGTCCTGTGGGTGTTCGGGCCCTCCAAGAGACCCAGTACTTC. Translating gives CASSPVGVRALQETQYF.

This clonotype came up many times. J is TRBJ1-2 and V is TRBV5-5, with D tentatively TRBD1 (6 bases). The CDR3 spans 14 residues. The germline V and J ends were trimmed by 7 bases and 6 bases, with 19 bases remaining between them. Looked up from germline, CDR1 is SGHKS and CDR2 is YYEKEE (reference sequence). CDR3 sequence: CASFVGQGPDGYTF. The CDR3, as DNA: TGTGCCAGCTTTGTCGGGCAGGGGCCGGATGGCTACACCTTC.

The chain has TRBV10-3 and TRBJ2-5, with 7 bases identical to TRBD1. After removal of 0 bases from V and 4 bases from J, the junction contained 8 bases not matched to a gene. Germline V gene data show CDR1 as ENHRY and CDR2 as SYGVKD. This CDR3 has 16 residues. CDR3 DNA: TGTGCCATCAGTGAGTCGATTGGTTGGGACAGAGAGACCCAGTACTTC. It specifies CAISESIGWDRETQYF.

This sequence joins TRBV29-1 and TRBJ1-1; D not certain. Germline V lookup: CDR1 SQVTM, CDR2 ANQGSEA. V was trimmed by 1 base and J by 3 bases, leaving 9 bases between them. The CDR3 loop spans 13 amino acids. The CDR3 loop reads CSVEVAGHTEAFF. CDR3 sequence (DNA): TGCAGCGTTGAAGTGGCGGGCCACACTGAAGCTTTCTTT.

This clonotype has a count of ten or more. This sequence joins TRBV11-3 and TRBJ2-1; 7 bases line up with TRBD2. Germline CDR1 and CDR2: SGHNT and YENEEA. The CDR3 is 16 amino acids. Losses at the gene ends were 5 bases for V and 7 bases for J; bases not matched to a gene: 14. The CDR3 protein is CASSPTGGSVFNEQFF. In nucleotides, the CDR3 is TGTGCCAGCAGCCCCACCGGCGGGAGTGTGTTTAATGAGCAGTTCTTC.

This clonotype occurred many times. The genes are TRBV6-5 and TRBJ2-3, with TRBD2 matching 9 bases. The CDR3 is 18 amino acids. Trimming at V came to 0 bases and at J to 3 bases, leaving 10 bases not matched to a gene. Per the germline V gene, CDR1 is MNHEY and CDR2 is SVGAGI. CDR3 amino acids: CASSYSKGGRASTDTQYF. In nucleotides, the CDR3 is TGTGCCAGCAGTTACTCGAAGGGCGGGAGGGCCTCGACAGATACGCAGTATTTT.